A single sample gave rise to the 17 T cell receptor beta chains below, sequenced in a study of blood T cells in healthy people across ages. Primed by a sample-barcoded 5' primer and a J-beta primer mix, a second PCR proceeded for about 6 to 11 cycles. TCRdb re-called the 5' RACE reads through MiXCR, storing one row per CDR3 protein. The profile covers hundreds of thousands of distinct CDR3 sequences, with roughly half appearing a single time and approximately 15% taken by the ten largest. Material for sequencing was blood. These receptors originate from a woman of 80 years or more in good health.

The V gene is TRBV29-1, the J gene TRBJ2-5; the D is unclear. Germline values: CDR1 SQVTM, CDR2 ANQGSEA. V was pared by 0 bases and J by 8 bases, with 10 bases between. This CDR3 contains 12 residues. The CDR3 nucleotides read TGCAGCGTTGAAGATTATTGGGGAACCCAGTACTTC. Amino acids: CSVEDYWGTQYF. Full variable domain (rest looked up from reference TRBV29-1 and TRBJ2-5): SAVISQKPSRDICQRGTSLTIQCQVDSQVTMMFWYRQQPGQSLTLIATANQGSEATYESGFVIDKFPISRPNLTFSTLTVSNMSPEDSSIYLCSVEDYWGTQYFGPGTRLLVL.

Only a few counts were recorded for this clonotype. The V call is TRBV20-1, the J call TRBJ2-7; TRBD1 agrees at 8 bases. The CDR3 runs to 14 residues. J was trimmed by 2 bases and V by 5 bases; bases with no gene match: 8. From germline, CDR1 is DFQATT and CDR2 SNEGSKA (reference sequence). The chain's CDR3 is CSARGDRPPYEQYF. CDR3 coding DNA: TGCAGTGCTCGTGGGGACAGGCCTCCCTACGAGCAGTACTTC.

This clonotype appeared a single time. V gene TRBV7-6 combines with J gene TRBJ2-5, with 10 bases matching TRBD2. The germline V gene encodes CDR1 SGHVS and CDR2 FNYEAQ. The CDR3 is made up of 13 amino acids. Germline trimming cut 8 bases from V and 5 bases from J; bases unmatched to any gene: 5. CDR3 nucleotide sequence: TGTGCCAGCCGGGCTAGCGGGGGTGAGACCCAGTACTTC. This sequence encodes CASRASGGETQYF.

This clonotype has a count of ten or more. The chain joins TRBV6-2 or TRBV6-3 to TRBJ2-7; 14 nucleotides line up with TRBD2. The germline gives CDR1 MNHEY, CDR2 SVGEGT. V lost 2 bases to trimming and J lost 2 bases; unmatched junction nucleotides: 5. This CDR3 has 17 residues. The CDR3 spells CASSYGTSGRFTYEQYF. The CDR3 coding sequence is TGTGCCAGCAGTTACGGGACTAGCGGGAGATTCACCTACGAGCAGTACTTC.

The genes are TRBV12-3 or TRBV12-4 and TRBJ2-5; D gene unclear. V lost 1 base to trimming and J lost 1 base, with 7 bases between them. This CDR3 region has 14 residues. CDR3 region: CASSLEGTQETQYF. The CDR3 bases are TGTGCCAGCAGTTTAGAGGGTACCCAAGAGACCCAGTACTTC.

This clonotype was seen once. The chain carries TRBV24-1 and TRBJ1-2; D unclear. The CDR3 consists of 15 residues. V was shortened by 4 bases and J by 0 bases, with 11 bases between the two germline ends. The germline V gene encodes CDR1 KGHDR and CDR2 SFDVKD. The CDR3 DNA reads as TGTGCCACCAGTGACCCCAACACTGCTAACTATGGCTACACCTTC. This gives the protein CATSDPNTANYGYTF.

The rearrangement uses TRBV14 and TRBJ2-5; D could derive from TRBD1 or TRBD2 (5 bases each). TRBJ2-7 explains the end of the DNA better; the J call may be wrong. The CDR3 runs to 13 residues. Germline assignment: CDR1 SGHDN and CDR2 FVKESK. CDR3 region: CASSWDGPYEQYF. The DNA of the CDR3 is TGTGCCAGCTCTTGGGACGGGCCCTACGAGCAGTACTTC.

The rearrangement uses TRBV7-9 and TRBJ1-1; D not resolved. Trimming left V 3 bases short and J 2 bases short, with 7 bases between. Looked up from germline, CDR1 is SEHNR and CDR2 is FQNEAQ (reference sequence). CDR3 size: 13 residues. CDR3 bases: TGTGCCAGCAGCTTTAAGGGCAACACTGAAGCTTTCTTT. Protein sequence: CASSFKGNTEAFF.

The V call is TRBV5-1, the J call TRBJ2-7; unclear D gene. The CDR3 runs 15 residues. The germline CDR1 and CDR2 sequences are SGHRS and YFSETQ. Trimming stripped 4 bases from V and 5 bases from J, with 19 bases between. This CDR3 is CASSPSPGSYNEQYF. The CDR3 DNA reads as TGCGCCAGCAGCCCTTCTCCCGGCTCCTACAACGAGCAGTACTTC.

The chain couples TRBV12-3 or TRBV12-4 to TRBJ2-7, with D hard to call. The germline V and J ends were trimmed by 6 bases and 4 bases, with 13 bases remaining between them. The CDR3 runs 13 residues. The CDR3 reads CASSPGDRYEQYF. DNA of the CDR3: TGTGCCAGCAGCCCAGGAGATCGGTACGAGCAGTACTTC.

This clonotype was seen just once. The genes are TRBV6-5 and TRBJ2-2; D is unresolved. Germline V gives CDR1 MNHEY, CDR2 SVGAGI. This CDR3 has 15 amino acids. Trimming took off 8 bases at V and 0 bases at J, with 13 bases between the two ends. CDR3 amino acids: CASVGREPNTGELFF. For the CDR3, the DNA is TGTGCCAGCGTAGGAAGAGAACCGAACACCGGGGAGCTGTTTTTT.

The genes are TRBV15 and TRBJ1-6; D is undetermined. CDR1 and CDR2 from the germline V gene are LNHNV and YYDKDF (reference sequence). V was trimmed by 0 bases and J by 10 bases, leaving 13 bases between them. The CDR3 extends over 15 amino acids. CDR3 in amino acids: CATSRDVGNGSPLHF. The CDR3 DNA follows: TGTGCCACCAGCAGAGATGTGGGGAACGGATCACCCCTCCACTTT.

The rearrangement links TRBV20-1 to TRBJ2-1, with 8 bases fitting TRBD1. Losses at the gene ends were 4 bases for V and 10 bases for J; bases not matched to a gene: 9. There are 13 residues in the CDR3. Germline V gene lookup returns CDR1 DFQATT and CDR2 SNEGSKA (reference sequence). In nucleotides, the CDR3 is TGCAGTGCTACTAACAGGGGGACCTACGAGCAGTTCTTC. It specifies CSATNRGTYEQFF.

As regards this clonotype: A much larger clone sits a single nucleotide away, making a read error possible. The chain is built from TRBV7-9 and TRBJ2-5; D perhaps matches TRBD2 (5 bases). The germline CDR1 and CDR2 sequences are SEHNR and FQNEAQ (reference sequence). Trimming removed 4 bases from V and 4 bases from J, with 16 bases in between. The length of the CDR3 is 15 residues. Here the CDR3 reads CASSSTRLLRETQYF. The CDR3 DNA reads TGTGCCAGCAGCTCAACCCGACTACTTCGAGAGACCCAGTACTTC.

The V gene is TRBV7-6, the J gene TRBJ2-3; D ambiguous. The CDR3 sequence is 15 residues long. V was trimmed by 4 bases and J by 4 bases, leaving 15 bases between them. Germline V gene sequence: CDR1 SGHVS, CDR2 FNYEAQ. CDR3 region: CASSSLDGGADTQYF. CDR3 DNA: TGTGCCAGCAGCTCGCTCGACGGTGGCGCAGATACGCAGTATTTT.

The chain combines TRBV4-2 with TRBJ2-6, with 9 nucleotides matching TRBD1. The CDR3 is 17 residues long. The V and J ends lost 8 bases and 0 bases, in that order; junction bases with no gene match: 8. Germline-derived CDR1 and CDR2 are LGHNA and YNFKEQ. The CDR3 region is CASSRDRELSGANVLTF. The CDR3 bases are TGTGCCAGCTCAAGGGACAGGGAGCTCTCTGGGGCCAACGTCCTGACTTTC.

The CDR3 bases are TGTGCCAGCAGTCGGACTAGCGGGATCACAAATACGCAGTATTTT. This codes for CASSRTSGITNTQYF. The chain is built from TRBV21-1 and TRBJ2-3; the D call in the table, TRBD2, was not verified against the DNA. TRBV21-1 is labeled a pseudogene. The CDR3 is 15 amino acids.